This passage covers 12 T cell receptor beta chains from one sample sequenced in a study of read filtering for tumor transcriptome and immune sequencing. The library was built from roughly 400 ng RNA with molecular barcoded adaptors for alpha/delta and beta/gamma chains. MiXCR, applied by TCRdb to the reads, yields one record per CDR3 protein. The sample consists of roughly 130,000 distinct CDR3 sequences, 13% of them appearing once. The material sequenced was a population of CD138-negative cells sorted from bone marrow. These receptors were obtained from a donor at least 40 years old with multiple myeloma.

This clonotype appeared a few times. The chain has TRBV5-1 and TRBJ2-1; perhaps D is TRBD1 or TRBD2 (5 bases each). CDR3 length equals 16 residues. The V end lost 4 bases, the J end lost 0 bases, and 14 bases lay between the germline ends. Germline assignment: CDR1 SGHRS and CDR2 YFSETQ. The CDR3 sequence is CASSPGTYNSYNEQFF. The CDR3 DNA follows: TGCGCCAGCAGCCCGGGGACCTACAACTCCTACAATGAGCAGTTCTTC. Variable domain in full (rest from reference TRBV5-1 and TRBJ2-1): KAGVTQTPRYLIKTRGQQVTLSCSPISGHRSVSWYQQTPGQGLQFLFEYFSETQRNKGNFPGRFSGRQFSNSRSEMNVSTLELGDSALYLCASSPGTYNSYNEQFFGPGTRLTVL.

Concerning this clonotype: This may stem from a read error, because a much larger clone lies one nucleotide away. The final CDR3 position lacks the conserved phenylalanine or tryptophan, pointing to a likely read error. V is TRBV5-1 and J is TRBJ1-1; D is uncertain. The V and J ends lost 2 bases and 1 base respectively, with 12 bases between them. The germline V gene has CDR1 SGHRS and CDR2 YFSETQ. The CDR3 spans 15 residues. CDR3 protein: CASSLDSDPNTEAFL. The CDR3 DNA is TGCGCCAGCAGCTTAGACTCTGACCCGAACACTGAAGCTTTCCTT.

This clonotype was detected ten times or more. This rearrangement joins TRBV7-9 to TRBJ2-1; 9 nucleotides match TRBD2. V trimming: 2 bases; J trimming: 2 bases; junction bases outside the gene matches: 1. CDR1 is SEHNR and CDR2 is FQNEAQ in the germline V gene (reference sequence). CDR3 length: 15 amino acids. CDR3 nucleotide sequence: TGTGCCAGCAGCTTATCTAGCGGGGCCTACAATGAGCAGTTCTTC. It specifies CASSLSSGAYNEQFF.

As regards this clonotype: A much larger clonotype is one base distant, so this may be a read error. This sequence joins TRBV5-1 and TRBJ2-1, with D possibly called TRBD1 or TRBD2 (5 bases each). CDR3 length: 14 amino acids. Per the germline V gene, CDR1 is SGHRS and CDR2 is YFSETQ. The DNA of the CDR3 is TGCGCCAGCAACTTGTGGGACGAATACAATGAGCAGTTCTTC. It encodes CASNLWDEYNEQFF.

The chain carries TRBV7-2 and TRBJ1-3; possibly TRBD1 for D (6 bases). CDR3 length: 15 amino acids. In germline, CDR1 is SGHTA, CDR2 FQGNSA. V was pared by 3 bases and J by 3 bases, with 12 bases between. Here the CDR3 DNA reads TGTGCCAGCAGCTTGGGGGGGGCGCATGGAAACACCATATATTTT. Its translation is CASSLGGAHGNTIYF.

This clonotype has at least ten counts. The chain uses TRBV27 and TRBJ2-1; 10 bases are shared with TRBD2. This CDR3 is 16 amino acids long. CDR1 is MNHEY, CDR2 SMNVEV, per germline (reference sequence). V was clipped by 3 bases and J by 2 bases; unmatched bases: 4. The CDR3, as DNA: TGTGCCAGCAGTTTCACCGGGACTAGCGCCTACAATGAGCAGTTCTTC. Residues: CASSFTGTSAYNEQFF.

Points on this clonotype: This may be a read error: a much more frequent sequence differs by one nucleotide. The chain is built from TRBV7-9 and TRBJ2-7, with D unresolved. V dropped 3 bases and J dropped 9 bases, with 9 bases sitting between them. Germline CDR1 is SEHNR and CDR2 is FQNEAQ (reference sequence). The CDR3 spans 11 residues. Written as DNA, the CDR3 is TGTGCCAGCAGCTTTCGAGACGGGCAGTACTTC. Translating it yields CASSFRDGQYF.

This clonotype was recorded at least ten times. This chain links TRBV4-2 with TRBJ1-5; D unresolved. CDR1 is LGHNA, CDR2 YNFKEQ, per germline. V was clipped by 0 bases and J by 6 bases, with 12 bases between them. There are 15 residues in the CDR3. CDR3: CASSQDHEFGQPQHF. The CDR3 DNA is TGTGCCAGCAGCCAAGATCATGAGTTCGGTCAGCCCCAGCATTTT.

This clonotype showed up many times. The rearrangement uses TRBV11-2 and TRBJ2-7; D remains ambiguous. V dropped 5 bases and J dropped 7 bases, with 12 bases sitting between them. Germline lookup yields CDR1 SGHAT and CDR2 FQNNGV. CDR3 size: 12 residues. As DNA, the CDR3 is TGTGCCAGCAGCCCCGAAGGTTTGGAGCAGTACTTC. This sequence encodes CASSPEGLEQYF. Based on the CDR3 plus reference TRBV11-2 and TRBJ2-7, the full variable domain is EAGVAQSPRYKIIEKRQSVAFWCNPISGHATLYWYQQILGQGPKLLIQFQNNGVVDDSQLPKDRFSAERLKGVDSTLKIQPAKLEDSAVYLCASSPEGLEQYFGPGTRLTVT.

The chain has TRBV5-1 and TRBJ1-2, with D tentatively TRBD1 (5 bases). From germline, CDR1 is SGHRS and CDR2 YFSETQ. The length of the CDR3 is 15 residues. V lost 2 bases and J lost 4, with 15 bases in between. The CDR3 DNA is TGCGCCAGCAGCTTCGGAGGGGCGCTTCCCTATGGCTACACCTTC. It specifies CASSFGGALPYGYTF.

This clonotype was counted many times. This chain connects TRBV20-1 to TRBJ2-2; TRBD1 matches at 11 bases. The germline gives CDR1 DFQATT, CDR2 SNEGSKA (reference sequence). CDR3 length: 18 residues. After removal of 6 bases from V and 1 base from J, the junction contained 13 bases not matched to a gene. CDR3 sequence (DNA): TGCAGTGCAGCCGGGACAGGGGGACTGGTGTTGAACACCGGGGAGCTGTTTTTT. Its translation is CSAAGTGGLVLNTGELFF.

The chain uses TRBV5-1 and TRBJ2-5, with TRBD2 matching 9 bases. The CDR3 loop spans 14 amino acids. The ends lost 3 bases at V and 2 bases at J; junction bases unmatched: 2. Germline values: CDR1 SGHRS, CDR2 YFSETQ. CDR3 DNA: TGCGCCAGCAGCTCGCTAGCGGGACAAGAGACCCAGTACTTC. Protein: CASSSLAGQETQYF.